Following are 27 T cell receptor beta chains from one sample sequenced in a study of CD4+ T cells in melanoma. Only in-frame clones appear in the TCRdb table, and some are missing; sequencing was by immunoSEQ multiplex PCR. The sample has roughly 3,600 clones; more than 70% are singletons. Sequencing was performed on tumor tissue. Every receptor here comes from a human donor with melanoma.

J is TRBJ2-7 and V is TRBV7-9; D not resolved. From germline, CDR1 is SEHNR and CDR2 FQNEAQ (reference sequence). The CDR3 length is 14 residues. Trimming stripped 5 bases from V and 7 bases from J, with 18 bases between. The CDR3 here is CASSPTTGELEQYF. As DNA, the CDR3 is TGTGCCAGCAGCCCTACTACCGGTGAGTTGGAGCAGTACTTC.

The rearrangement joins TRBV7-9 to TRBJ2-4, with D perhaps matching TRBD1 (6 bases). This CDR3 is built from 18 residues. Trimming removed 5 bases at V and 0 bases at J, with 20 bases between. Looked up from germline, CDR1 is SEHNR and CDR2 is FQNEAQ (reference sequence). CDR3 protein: CASSPRQVNPLAKNIQYF. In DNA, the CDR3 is TGTGCCAGCAGCCCCCGACAGGTCAACCCCCTAGCCAAAAACATTCAGTACTTC.

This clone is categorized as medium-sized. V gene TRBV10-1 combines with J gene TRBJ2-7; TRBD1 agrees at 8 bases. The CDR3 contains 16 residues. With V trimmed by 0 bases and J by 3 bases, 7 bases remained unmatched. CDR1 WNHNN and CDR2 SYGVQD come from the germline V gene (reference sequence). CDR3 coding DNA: TGCGCCAGCAGTGAGTCCCCCGGGACAGGTAACTACGAGCAGTACTTC. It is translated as CASSESPGTGNYEQYF.

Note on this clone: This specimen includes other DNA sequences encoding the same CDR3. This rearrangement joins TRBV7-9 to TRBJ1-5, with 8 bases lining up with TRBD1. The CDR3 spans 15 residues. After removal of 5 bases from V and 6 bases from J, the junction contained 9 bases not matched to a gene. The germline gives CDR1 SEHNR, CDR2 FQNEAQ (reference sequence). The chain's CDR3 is CASSPIGQGRQPQHF. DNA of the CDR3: TGTGCCAGCAGCCCAATAGGACAGGGACGTCAGCCCCAGCATTTT.

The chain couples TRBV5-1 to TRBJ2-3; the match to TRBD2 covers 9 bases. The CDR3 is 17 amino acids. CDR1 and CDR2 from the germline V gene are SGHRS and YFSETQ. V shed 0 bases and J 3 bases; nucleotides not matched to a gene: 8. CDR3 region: CASSLGGASGNTDTQYF. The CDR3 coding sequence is TGCGCCAGCAGCTTGGGGGGAGCTAGCGGGAATACAGATACGCAGTATTTT.

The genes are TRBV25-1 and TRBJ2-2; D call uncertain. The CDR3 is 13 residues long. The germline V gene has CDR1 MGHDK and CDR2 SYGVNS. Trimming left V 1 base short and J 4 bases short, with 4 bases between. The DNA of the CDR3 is TGTGCCAGCAGTGAATTGGGCACCGGGGAGCTGTTTTTT. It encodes CASSELGTGELFF.

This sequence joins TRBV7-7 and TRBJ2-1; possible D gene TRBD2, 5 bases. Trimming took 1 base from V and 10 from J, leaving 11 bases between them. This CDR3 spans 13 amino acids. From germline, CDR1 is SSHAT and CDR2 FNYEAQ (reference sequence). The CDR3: CASSLELAGEQFF. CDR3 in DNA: TGTGCCAGCAGCTTAGAGCTAGCCGGGGAGCAGTTCTTC.

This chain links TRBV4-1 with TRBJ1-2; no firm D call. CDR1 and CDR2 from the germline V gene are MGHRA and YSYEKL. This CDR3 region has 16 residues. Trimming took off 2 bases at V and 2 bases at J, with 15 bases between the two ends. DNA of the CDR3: TGCGCCAGCAGCCAAAGTGGAGCACAATCCAACTATGGCTACACCTTC. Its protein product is CASSQSGAQSNYGYTF.

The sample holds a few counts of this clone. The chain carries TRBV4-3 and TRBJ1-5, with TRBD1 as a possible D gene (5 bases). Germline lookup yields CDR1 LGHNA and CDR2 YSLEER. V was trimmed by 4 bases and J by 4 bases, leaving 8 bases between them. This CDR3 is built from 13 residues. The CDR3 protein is CASSLQVNQPQHF. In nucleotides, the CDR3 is TGCGCCAGCAGCCTACAGGTGAATCAGCCCCAGCATTTT.

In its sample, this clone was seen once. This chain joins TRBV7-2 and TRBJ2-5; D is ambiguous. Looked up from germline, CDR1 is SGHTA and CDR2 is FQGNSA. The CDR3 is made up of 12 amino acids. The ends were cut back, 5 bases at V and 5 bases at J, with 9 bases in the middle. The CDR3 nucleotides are TGTGCCAGCAGCCGCGTGATTGAGACCCAGTACTTC. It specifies CASSRVIETQYF.

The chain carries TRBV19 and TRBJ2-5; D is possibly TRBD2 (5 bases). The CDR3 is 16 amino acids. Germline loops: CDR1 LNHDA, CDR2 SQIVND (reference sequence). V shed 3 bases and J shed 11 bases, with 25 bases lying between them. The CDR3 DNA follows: TGTGCCAGTAGTATTCGGCAGACTACGAAGATAGTTTCGCAGTACTTC. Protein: CASSIRQTTKIVSQYF.

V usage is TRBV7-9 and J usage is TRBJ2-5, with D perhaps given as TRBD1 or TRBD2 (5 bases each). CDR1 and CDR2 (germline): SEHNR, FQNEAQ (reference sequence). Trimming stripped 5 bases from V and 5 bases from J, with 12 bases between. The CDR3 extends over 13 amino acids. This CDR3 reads CASSHVEGETQYF. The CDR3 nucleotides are TGTGCCAGCAGCCACGTTGAGGGGGAGACCCAGTACTTC.

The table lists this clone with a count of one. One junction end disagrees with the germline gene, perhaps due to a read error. CDR3 DNA: TGTGCCGGCAGCCATGAACAGGGGGCCCAAATGAACACCGGGGAGCTGTTTTTT. Amino acids: CAGSHEQGAQMNTGELFF. The chain couples TRBV4-2 to TRBJ2-2, with 9 bases that match TRBD1. The germline gives CDR1 LGHNA, CDR2 YNFKEQ. The CDR3 consists of 18 residues.

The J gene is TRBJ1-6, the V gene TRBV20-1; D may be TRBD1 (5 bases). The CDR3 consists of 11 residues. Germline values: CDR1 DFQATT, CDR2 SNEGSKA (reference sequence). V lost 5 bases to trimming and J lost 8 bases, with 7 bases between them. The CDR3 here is CSAVGDSPLHF. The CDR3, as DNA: TGCAGTGCTGTAGGGGATTCACCCCTCCACTTT.

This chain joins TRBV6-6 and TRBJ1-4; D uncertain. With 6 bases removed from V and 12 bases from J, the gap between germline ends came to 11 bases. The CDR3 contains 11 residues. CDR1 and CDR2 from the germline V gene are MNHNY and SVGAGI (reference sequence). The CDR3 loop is CASSRTGELFF. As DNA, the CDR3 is TGTGCCAGCAGCAGGACTGGAGAACTGTTTTTT.

CDR3 region: CASSNIMPQSRANVLTF. In nucleotides, the CDR3 is TGTGCCAGCAGCAATATCATGCCACAAAGTCGGGCCAACGTCCTGACTTTC. The chain links TRBV7-7 to TRBJ2-6; no clear D gene. The germline gives CDR1 SSHAT, CDR2 FNYEAQ (reference sequence). Trimming cost V 5 bases and J 5 bases, with 19 bases left between them. CDR3 size: 17 residues.

This CDR3 is CASSLGGRDRDTQYF. The CDR3 DNA follows: TGTGCCAGCAGCTTAGGAGGCAGGGATCGAGATACGCAGTATTTT. The chain carries TRBV11-2 and TRBJ2-3; possible D gene TRBD1, 5 bases. In germline, CDR1 is SGHAT, CDR2 FQNNGV. Trimming removed 1 base from V and 5 bases from J, with 13 bases in between. The CDR3 covers 15 residues.

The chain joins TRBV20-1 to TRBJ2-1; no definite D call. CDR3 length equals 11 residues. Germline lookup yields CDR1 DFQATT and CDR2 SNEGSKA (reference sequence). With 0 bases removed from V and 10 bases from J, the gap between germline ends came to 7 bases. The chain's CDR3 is CSARDFSEQFF. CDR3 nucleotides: TGCAGTGCTAGAGATTTCTCGGAGCAGTTCTTC.

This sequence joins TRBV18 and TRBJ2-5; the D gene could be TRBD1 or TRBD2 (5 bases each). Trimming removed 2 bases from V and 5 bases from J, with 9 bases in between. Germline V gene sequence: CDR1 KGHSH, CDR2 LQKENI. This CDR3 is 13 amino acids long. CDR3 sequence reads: CASSPAREETQYF. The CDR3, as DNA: TGTGCCAGCTCACCAGCCAGGGAGGAGACCCAGTACTTC.

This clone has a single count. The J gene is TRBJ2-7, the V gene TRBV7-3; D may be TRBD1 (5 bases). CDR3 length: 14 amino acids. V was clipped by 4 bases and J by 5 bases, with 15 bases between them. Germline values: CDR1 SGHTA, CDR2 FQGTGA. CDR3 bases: TGTGCCAGCAGCTCCCCCACAGGTGGAGACGAGCAGTACTTC. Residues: CASSSPTGGDEQYF.

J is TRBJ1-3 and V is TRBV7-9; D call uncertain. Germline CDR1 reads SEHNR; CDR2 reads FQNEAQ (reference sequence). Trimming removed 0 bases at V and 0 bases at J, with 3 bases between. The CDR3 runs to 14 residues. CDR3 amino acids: CASSLARSGNTIYF. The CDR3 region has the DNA TGTGCCAGCAGCTTAGCGCGCTCTGGAAACACCATATATTTT.

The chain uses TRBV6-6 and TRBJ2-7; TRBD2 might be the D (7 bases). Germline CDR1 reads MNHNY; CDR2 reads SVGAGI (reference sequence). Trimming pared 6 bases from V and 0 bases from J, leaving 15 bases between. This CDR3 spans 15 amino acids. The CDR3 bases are TGTGCCAGCAGCCCCTTGGGAGGGGGCTCCTACGAGCAGTACTTC. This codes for CASSPLGGGSYEQYF.

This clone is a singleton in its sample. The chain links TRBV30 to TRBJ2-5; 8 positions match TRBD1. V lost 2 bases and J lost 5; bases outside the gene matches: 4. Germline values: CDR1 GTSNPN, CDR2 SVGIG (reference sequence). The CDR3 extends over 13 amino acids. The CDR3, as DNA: TGTGCCTGGAGTTACACAGGGGGGGAGACCCAGTACTTC. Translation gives CAWSYTGGETQYF.

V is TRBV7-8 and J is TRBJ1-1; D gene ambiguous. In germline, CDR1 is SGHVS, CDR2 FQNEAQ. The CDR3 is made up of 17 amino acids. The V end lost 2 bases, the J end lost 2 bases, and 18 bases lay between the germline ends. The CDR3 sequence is CASSLSLLGTDNTEAFF. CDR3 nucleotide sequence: TGTGCCAGCAGCTTAAGTTTACTCGGTACGGACAACACTGAAGCTTTCTTT.

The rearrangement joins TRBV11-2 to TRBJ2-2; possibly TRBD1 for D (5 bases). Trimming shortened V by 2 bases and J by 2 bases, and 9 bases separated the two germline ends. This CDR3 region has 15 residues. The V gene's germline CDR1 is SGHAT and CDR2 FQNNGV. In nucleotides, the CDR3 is TGTGCCAGCAGCTTAACAGGCATTAACACCGGGGAGCTGTTTTTT. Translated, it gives CASSLTGINTGELFF.

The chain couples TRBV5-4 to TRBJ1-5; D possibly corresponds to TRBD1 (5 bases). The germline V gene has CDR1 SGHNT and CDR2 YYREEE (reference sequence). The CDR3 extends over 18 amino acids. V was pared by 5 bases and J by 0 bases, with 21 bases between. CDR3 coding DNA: TGTGCCAGCAGGGTACACGGGACTCAGCAGTATAGCAATCAGCCCCAGCATTTT. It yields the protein CASRVHGTQQYSNQPQHF.

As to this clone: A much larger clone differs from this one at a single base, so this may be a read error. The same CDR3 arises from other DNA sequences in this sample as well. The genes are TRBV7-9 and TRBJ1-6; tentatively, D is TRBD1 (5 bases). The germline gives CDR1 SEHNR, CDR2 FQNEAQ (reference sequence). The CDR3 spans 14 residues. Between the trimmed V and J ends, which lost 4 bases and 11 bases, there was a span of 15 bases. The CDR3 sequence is CASSSTQGFAPLHF. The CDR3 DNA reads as TGTGCCAGCAGCTCGACCCAGGGTTTTGCACCCCTCCACTTT.